The clone carrying this TCR beta chain was found a few times. The identical CDR3 is also encoded by other nucleotide sequences in the sample. The data stem from a study of blood T cell repertoires in COVID-19. Sequenced by immunoSEQ multiplex PCR; TCRdb stores in-frame clones only, minus some. The table lists 150,000 to 200,000 clones, about 88% of them singletons. This CDR3 has 16 amino acids. V was clipped by 1 base and J by 3 bases, with 12 bases between them. Germline CDR1 and CDR2: MGHRA and YSYEKL. V gene TRBV4-1 combines with J gene TRBJ2-2; perhaps TRBD2 as D (7 bases). Sequenced: peripheral blood. The receptor was derived from a human donor in a cohort sampled during active COVID-19. The CDR3 DNA reads TGCGCCAGCAGCCAAGGGAGGGGGGGCGACACCGGGGAGCTGTTTTTT. This gives the protein CASSQGRGGDTGELFF.